Shown below are 13 T cell receptor beta chains from a single sample sequenced in a study of T cell responses to AZD1222 COVID-19 vaccine (dated by TCRdb to the early 2020s). The time point label, read with the paper, signifies: baseline before first vaccination. Libraries were built with the immunoSEQ multiplex PCR assay. Imported from immuneACCESS, the table was reduced by TCRdb to in-frame sequences with V and J called. These copies leave out some clones; in studies compared against another copy, an unresolved V gene accounts for under half, and the cause of the remainder is not known. The table for this sample lists about 180,000 clones; roughly nine tenths of them were counted only once. The leading ten clones occupy about 1.5% of the sample. Sequenced here: peripheral blood, sampled on day 0 of AZD1222 vaccination. These receptors all come from an adult in good health.

The rearrangement joins TRBV28 to TRBJ1-2; 8 bases match TRBD1. Germline CDR1 MDHEN, CDR2 SYDVKM. The CDR3 is made up of 14 amino acids. The J segment lost 4 bases and the V segment lost 6 bases, leaving 7 bases of the junction unmatched. The CDR3 DNA reads as TGTGCCAGCAGCTTGACAGGGGCGAGCTATGGCTACACCTTC. It encodes CASSLTGASYGYTF.

The chain joins TRBV2 to TRBJ1-4; 7 bases map to TRBD1. V trimming: 6 bases; J trimming: 3 bases; junction bases outside the gene matches: 4. The CDR3 has 14 amino acids. The germline V gene encodes CDR1 SNHLY and CDR2 FYNNEI. The CDR3 spells CASSDRASNEKLFF. For the CDR3, the DNA is TGTGCCAGCAGCGACAGGGCCTCTAATGAAAAACTGTTTTTT.

The chain uses TRBV6-2 or TRBV6-3 and TRBJ2-1; 10 bases align to TRBD1. Trimming at V came to 4 bases and at J to 7 bases, leaving 7 bases not matched to a gene. Germline V CDR1 and CDR2: MNHEY, SVGEGT. CDR3 length: 15 residues. The CDR3 region has the DNA TGTGCCAGCAGTTCACCGGGACAGGGGAGTAATGAGCAGTTCTTC. Its translation is CASSSPGQGSNEQFF.

The CDR3, as DNA: TGCGCCAGCAGCCCAGGACAGGGTGAGAACGAGCAGTACGTC. Protein product: CASSPGQGENEQYV. This chain connects TRBV5-1 to TRBJ2-7; TRBD1 matches at 8 bases. V shed 4 bases, J shed 5 bases, and the junction held 8 bases outside the gene matches. The length of the CDR3 is 14 residues. CDR1 SGHRS and CDR2 YFSETQ come from the germline V gene.

This chain joins TRBV6-5 and TRBJ1-1; possibly TRBD1 for D (6 bases). V dropped 7 bases and J dropped 7 bases, with 19 bases sitting between them. In germline, CDR1 is MNHEY, CDR2 SVGAGI. CDR3 length equals 14 residues. The CDR3 DNA reads as TGTGCCAGCACACCTCCCGGGACAAAGGGTGAAGCTTTCTTT. Amino acid sequence: CASTPPGTKGEAFF.

CDR3 amino acids: CASTGPTNTGELFF. CDR3 bases: TGTGCCAGCACCGGACCCACGAACACCGGGGAGCTGTTTTTT. The chain links TRBV28 to TRBJ2-2, with D uncertain. Germline CDR1 is MDHEN and CDR2 is SYDVKM. The V end was cut by 7 bases, the J end by 0 bases, with 9 bases between. The CDR3 is made up of 14 amino acids.

The rearrangement joins TRBV5-1 to TRBJ2-1; D may be TRBD1 (5 bases). The ends were cut back, 2 bases at V and 8 bases at J, with 11 bases in the middle. Germline V gene data show CDR1 as SGHRS and CDR2 as YFSETQ. This CDR3 has 13 amino acids. The CDR3 DNA reads TGCGCCAGCAGCTTCCTCAGGGCTTATGAGCAGTTCTTC. As protein: CASSFLRAYEQFF.

The J gene is TRBJ1-2, the V gene TRBV10-3; tentative D call: TRBD1 (5 bases). The CDR3 loop spans 14 amino acids. Trimming cost V 3 bases and J 3 bases, with 11 bases left between them. CDR1 and CDR2 (germline): ENHRY, SYGVKD. The chain's CDR3 is CAISDLGGDYGYTF. As DNA, the CDR3 is TGTGCCATCAGTGATCTGGGGGGGGACTATGGCTACACCTTC.

This chain connects TRBV6-2 or TRBV6-3 to TRBJ2-3; 7 bases are shared with TRBD2. Losses at the gene ends were 5 bases for V and 4 bases for J; bases not matched to a gene: 9. The CDR3 has 15 residues. Per germline, CDR1 MNHEY and CDR2 SVGEGT. The CDR3 loop is CASSDQAGRADTQYF. CDR3 DNA sequence: TGTGCCAGCAGTGACCAAGCGGGGAGGGCAGATACGCAGTATTTT.

The J gene is TRBJ2-4, the V gene TRBV7-9; 8 bases match TRBD1. Germline loops: CDR1 SEHNR, CDR2 FQNEAQ (reference sequence). This CDR3 is built from 16 residues. V was clipped by 5 bases and J by 1 base; unmatched bases: 7. This CDR3 is CASSPWTGLAKNIQYF. CDR3 coding DNA: TGTGCCAGCAGCCCGTGGACAGGGCTGGCCAAAAACATTCAGTACTTC.

This chain joins TRBV7-6 and TRBJ2-1, with 8 nucleotides matching TRBD2. The germline V gene has CDR1 SGHVS and CDR2 FNYEAQ. This CDR3 spans 16 amino acids. J was trimmed by 5 bases and V by 1 base; bases with no gene match: 7. CDR3 in amino acids: CASSLGGLASNNEQFF. The DNA of the CDR3 is TGTGCCAGCAGCTTAGGTGGACTAGCTAGCAACAATGAGCAGTTCTTC. The full variable domain, with the rest looked up from reference TRBV7-6 and TRBJ2-1, is GAGVSQSPRYKVTKRGQDVALRCDPISGHVSLYWYRQALGQGPEFLTYFNYEAQQDKSGLPNDRFSAERPEGSISTLTIQRTEQRDSAMYRCASSLGGLASNNEQFFGPGTRLTVL.

V and J are TRBV18 and TRBJ2-7; D may be TRBD1 (5 bases). CDR3 length equals 15 residues. Trimming took off 6 bases at V and 2 bases at J, with 17 bases between the two ends. CDR1 KGHSH and CDR2 LQKENI come from the germline V gene. The CDR3 spells CASSPGPPDPYEQYF. The CDR3, as DNA: TGTGCCAGCTCCCCAGGGCCGCCAGATCCCTACGAGCAGTACTTC.

The chain carries TRBV5-1 and TRBJ1-1, with D maybe TRBD1 (5 bases). The CDR3 loop spans 18 amino acids. The germline V and J ends were trimmed by 4 bases and 2 bases, with 24 bases remaining between them. Germline CDR1 reads SGHRS; CDR2 reads YFSETQ. The CDR3 nucleotides are TGCGCCAGCAGCATGGTTTTGGGGAGGGACCCAGTAAACACTGAAGCTTTCTTT. It specifies CASSMVLGRDPVNTEAFF.